This passage covers 30 T cell receptor beta chains from one sample sequenced in a study of T cell repertoires in cytomegalovirus infection (dated by TCRdb to 2018 to 2020). The intended sense of this specimen's treatment or condition label: in vitro stimulation with specific CMV peptide epitopes to enrich CMV-specific T cells. The sequencing machine was an Illumina HiSeq 1500. TCRdb applied fastp at Q25 and MiXCR to the public reads, then kept only in-frame beta chains. Each entry is one CDR3 protein sequence, shown with its most common DNA and genes. Across this sample there are some 150,000 distinct CDR3 sequences, with approximately 30% seen only once. 45% to 55% of the sample lies in the top ten. Antigens for these TCRs are unknown. The sample in question was CD8+ T cells from cultured PBMCs, obtained from culture after CMV antigen stimulation. The origin of the receptors is a human donor in good health (CMV status not recorded). Some clones in this sample may be carry-over from other donors' samples.

The chain combines TRBV14 with TRBJ1-6, with D possibly being TRBD1 (5 bases). The V and J ends lost 4 bases and 9 bases respectively, with 16 bases between them. Germline CDR1 SGHDN, CDR2 FVKESK. The CDR3 is 15 amino acids. The CDR3 is CASSPMGLGVSPLHF. CDR3 bases: TGTGCCAGCAGCCCTATGGGACTGGGGGTTTCACCCCTCCACTTT.

The chain recombines TRBV7-9 with TRBJ1-1; 10 bases agree with TRBD1. The CDR3 spans 15 residues. Germline V gives CDR1 SEHNR, CDR2 FQNEAQ (reference sequence). The junction had 7 bases not matched to a gene; V was cut back by 5 bases and J by 4 bases. The DNA of the CDR3 is TGTGCCAGCAGCGTGACAGGGGGCGCGAGCACTGAAGCTTTCTTT. Translated: CASSVTGGASTEAFF.

This clonotype was counted between two and nine times. The chain uses TRBV19 and TRBJ1-1; D is undetermined. The CDR3 totals 13 residues. V shed 3 bases and J shed 0 bases, with 5 bases lying between them. Germline V lookup: CDR1 LNHDA, CDR2 SQIVND (reference sequence). The CDR3 DNA reads as TGTGCCAGTAGTATTAGTGTGAACACTGAAGCTTTCTTT. Its protein product is CASSISVNTEAFF.

This clonotype was counted only a few times. An end of the junction differs from the germline gene, which may be a read error. This chain connects TRBV4-1 to TRBJ2-7; D might be TRBD1 (5 bases). Germline V lookup: CDR1 MGHRA, CDR2 YSYEKL. The CDR3 has 17 amino acids. CDR3 loop: CASSQDPARAMDYEQYF. The CDR3 DNA is TGTGCCAGCAGCCAAGATCCGGCCAGGGCTATGGACTACGAGCAGTACTTC.

The J gene is TRBJ1-6, the V gene TRBV28, with a tentative D call TRBD1 (5 bases). The CDR3 spans 14 residues. The germline CDR1 and CDR2 sequences are MDHEN and SYDVKM. With 5 bases removed from V and 5 bases from J, the gap between germline ends came to 10 bases. The CDR3 coding sequence is TGTGCCAGCAGTGCGACAGAGAATAATTCACCCCTCCACTTT. As protein: CASSATENNSPLHF.

The chain carries TRBV5-6 and TRBJ1-1; unclear D gene. Germline CDR1 SGHDT, CDR2 YYEEEE. V was trimmed by 0 bases and J by 0 bases, leaving 6 bases between them. There are 14 residues in the CDR3. CDR3 DNA sequence: TGTGCCAGCAGCTTGGGCGTGGTGAACACTGAAGCTTTCTTT. Protein: CASSLGVVNTEAFF.

This chain links TRBV7-3 with TRBJ2-3; tentatively, D is TRBD2 (6 bases). V lost 3 bases and J 1 base, leaving 8 bases between the germline ends. Germline CDR1 is SGHTA and CDR2 is FQGTGA. The CDR3 loop spans 14 amino acids. The CDR3 DNA reads as TGTGCCAGCAGCTTCACGGGGGGCACAGATACGCAGTATTTT. The encoded protein is CASSFTGGTDTQYF.

V is TRBV20-1 and J is TRBJ2-7; 9 bases agree with TRBD1. Germline V gene lookup returns CDR1 DFQATT and CDR2 SNEGSKA (reference sequence). The CDR3 runs 15 residues. With 6 bases clipped from V and 0 bases from J, the junction kept 9 bases outside the gene matches. The CDR3 region is CSAQPDRGDSYEQYF. The CDR3, as DNA: TGCAGTGCCCAACCCGACAGGGGGGACTCCTACGAGCAGTACTTC.

There are many counts of this clonotype. This chain links TRBV4-1 with TRBJ2-7; D uncertain. The CDR3 length is 14 residues. Germline-derived CDR1 and CDR2 are MGHRA and YSYEKL. V was cut by 4 bases and J by 1 base, with 11 bases left in between. Here the CDR3 reads CASSPQWASYEQYF. In DNA form, the CDR3 reads TGCGCCAGCAGCCCTCAATGGGCATCCTACGAGCAGTACTTC.

This clonotype was picked up a small number of times. This rearrangement joins TRBV6-6 to TRBJ1-4; 11 bases fit TRBD1. Per germline, CDR1 MNHNY and CDR2 SVGAGI (reference sequence). The CDR3 consists of 15 residues. J was trimmed by 8 bases and V by 6 bases; bases with no gene match: 8. This CDR3 is CASSEDRGLMEKLFF. In DNA form, the CDR3 reads TGTGCCAGCAGCGAGGACAGGGGGCTAATGGAAAAACTGTTTTTT.

This clonotype qualifies as medium-sized (0.01 to 0.1%). The V gene is TRBV7-8, the J gene TRBJ2-3; D is unresolved. The CDR3 has 14 amino acids. Deletions cut 2 bases from V and 3 bases from J, with 9 bases between. CDR1 is SGHVS, CDR2 FQNEAQ, per germline. CDR3 sequence: CASSLSQSTDTQYF. The CDR3 nucleotides are TGTGCCAGCAGCTTAAGTCAATCGACAGATACGCAGTATTTT.

The V call is TRBV14, the J call TRBJ2-1; TRBD1 agrees at 9 bases. The CDR3 runs 16 residues. J lost 3 bases, V lost 0 bases, and 3 bases had no gene match. Germline CDR1 reads SGHDN; CDR2 reads FVKESK. CDR3 nucleotides: TGTGCCAGCAGCCAAGATCCGACAGGGGGCTACAATGAGCAGTTCTTC. Translated, it gives CASSQDPTGGYNEQFF.

The sample holds a few counts of this clonotype. The chain joins TRBV20-1 to TRBJ2-1; possible D gene TRBD2, 5 bases. This CDR3 has 12 residues. From germline, CDR1 is DFQATT and CDR2 SNEGSKA (reference sequence). The V end lost 1 base, the J end lost 7 bases, and 8 bases lay between the germline ends. This CDR3 reads CSARVSGNEQFF. The CDR3 DNA reads as TGCAGTGCTAGAGTAAGCGGAAATGAGCAGTTCTTC.

Concerning this clonotype itself: Mismatch with germline at one junction end may stem from a read error. V usage is TRBV7-9 and J usage is TRBJ2-4; TRBD2 is a possible D gene (5 bases). The CDR3 consists of 16 residues. Per germline, CDR1 SEHNR and CDR2 FQNEAQ (reference sequence). The CDR3 nucleotides read TGTGTCAGCAGCGGACGCGGGCCTCTAGCCAAAAACATTCAGTACTTC. It is translated as CVSSGRGPLAKNIQYF.

This clonotype has only a few counts. This rearrangement joins TRBV29-1 to TRBJ2-1; a possible D gene is TRBD1 (6 bases). Trimming pared 3 bases from V and 8 bases from J, leaving 8 bases between. The germline CDR1 and CDR2 sequences are SQVTM and ANQGSEA. The CDR3 covers 11 residues. CDR3 coding DNA: TGCAGCGTTGACAGGGGCTATGAGCAGTTCTTC. Its protein product is CSVDRGYEQFF.

This clonotype was seen at least ten times. Here the CDR3 reads CATSRDSAPNTGELFF. The DNA for the CDR3 is TGTGCCACCAGCAGAGACTCTGCCCCGAACACCGGGGAGCTGTTTTTT. V gene TRBV15 combines with J gene TRBJ2-2; no firm D call. Germline CDR1 LNHNV, CDR2 YYDKDF (reference sequence). The V end lost 0 bases, the J end lost 0 bases, and 8 bases lay between the germline ends. This CDR3 contains 16 residues.

This clonotype was counted at least ten times. V is TRBV7-9 and J is TRBJ1-3; D remains ambiguous. Germline loops: CDR1 SEHNR, CDR2 FQNEAQ (reference sequence). The CDR3 runs 17 residues. The V end lost 4 bases, the J end lost 0 bases, and 16 bases lay between the germline ends. The CDR3: CASSSTTESSSGNTIYF. The CDR3 nucleotides read TGTGCCAGCAGCTCAACGACGGAGTCCAGCTCTGGAAACACCATATATTTT.

This clonotype was recorded at least ten times. The chain links TRBV6-4 to TRBJ2-2; TRBD2 matches at 11 bases. The ends lost 8 bases at V and 5 bases at J; junction bases unmatched: 10. Germline CDR1 is MRHNA and CDR2 is SNTAGT. This CDR3 spans 16 amino acids. The CDR3 sequence: CASAELAGEGTGELFF. For the CDR3, the DNA is TGTGCCAGCGCTGAACTAGCGGGGGAAGGTACCGGGGAGCTGTTTTTT.

V usage is TRBV20-1 and J usage is TRBJ2-1; 9 positions match TRBD2. The CDR3 is made up of 16 amino acids. Unmatched junction bases numbered 8, after V lost 3 bases and J lost 2 bases. Germline V lookup: CDR1 DFQATT, CDR2 SNEGSKA (reference sequence). CDR3 bases: TGCAGTGCTAGTCTGACTAGCGGCGCCCCCTACAATGAGCAGTTCTTC. This codes for CSASLTSGAPYNEQFF.

This clonotype was detected ten times or more. V is TRBV12-3 or TRBV12-4 and J is TRBJ1-5; D gene uncertain. The CDR3 sequence is 16 residues long. V was cut by 3 bases and J by 5 bases, with 17 bases left in between. CDR3 in DNA: TGTGCCAGCAGTTTCCTAGGACCTGAGTCCGATCAGCCCCAGCATTTT. Translating it yields CASSFLGPESDQPQHF.

A few counts support this clonotype. The gene calls are TRBV7-9 and TRBJ2-5; the D call may be TRBD1 or TRBD2 (5 bases each). Germline V gene data show CDR1 as SEHNR and CDR2 as FQNEAQ (reference sequence). V was clipped by 4 bases and J by 1 base, with 13 bases between them. This CDR3 is 15 amino acids long. The CDR3 loop is CASSSGDGFQETQYF. The DNA for the CDR3 is TGTGCCAGCAGCTCCGGGGACGGATTCCAAGAGACCCAGTACTTC. Variable domain in full (rest from reference TRBV7-9 and TRBJ2-5): DTGVSQNPRHKITKRGQNVTFRCDPISEHNRLYWYRQTLGQGPEFLTYFQNEAQLEKSRLLSDRFSAERPKGSFSTLEIQRTEQGDSAMYLCASSSGDGFQETQYFGPGTRLLVL.

Many counts were recorded for this clonotype. The chain combines TRBV6-5 with TRBJ2-7; TRBD1 agrees at 7 bases. Germline lookup yields CDR1 MNHEY and CDR2 SVGAGI. V dropped 4 bases and J dropped 1; count of bases not matched to a gene: 7. This CDR3 has 15 amino acids. CDR3 region: CASSSAGTASYEQYF. The CDR3 bases are TGTGCCAGCAGTTCTGCCGGGACAGCTTCCTACGAGCAGTACTTC.

This clonotype appeared a few times. The chain employs TRBV19 and TRBJ2-1; tentatively, D is TRBD1 (5 bases). The CDR3 extends over 14 amino acids. CDR1 is LNHDA, CDR2 SQIVND, per germline (reference sequence). The V end lost 5 bases, the J end lost 6 bases, and 14 bases lay between the germline ends. The CDR3 sequence is CASSGAASGNEQFF. CDR3 in DNA: TGTGCCAGTAGTGGGGCGGCTAGTGGCAATGAGCAGTTCTTC.

The CDR3 coding sequence is TGCGCCAGCAGCCAAGTCGGCGGCAGCAATCAGCCCCAGCATTTT. Translation: CASSQVGGSNQPQHF. The chain employs TRBV4-1 and TRBJ1-5; no firm D call. The germline gives CDR1 MGHRA, CDR2 YSYEKL. This CDR3 comprises 15 residues. Deletions cut 1 base from V and 1 base from J, with 8 bases between.

This clonotype was counted a few times. The chain uses TRBV19 and TRBJ1-1; D gene unclear. CDR1 is LNHDA and CDR2 is SQIVND in the germline V gene (reference sequence). The CDR3 runs to 13 residues. Trimming removed 2 bases at V and 1 base at J, with 5 bases between. The CDR3, as DNA: TGTGCCAGTAGTATAATACAGAACACTGAAGCTTTCTTT. This encodes CASSIIQNTEAFF. The variable domain in full, with the rest retrieved from reference TRBV19 and TRBJ1-1, is DGGITQSPKYLFRKEGQNVTLSCEQNLNHDAMYWYRQDPGQGLRLIYYSQIVNDFQKGDIAEGYSVSREKKESFPLTVTSAQKNPTAFYLCASSIIQNTEAFFGQGTRLTVV.

This clonotype showed up just a few times. The V call is TRBV7-6, the J call TRBJ2-5; 8 bases are shared with TRBD1. The V gene end was trimmed by 4 bases and the J gene end by 5 bases; junction bases not matched to a gene: 6. This CDR3 has 14 amino acids. Germline CDR1 SGHVS, CDR2 FNYEAQ. The CDR3, as DNA: TGTGCCAGCAGCTGGGGGACAGGTCTGGAGACCCAGTACTTC. Translating it yields CASSWGTGLETQYF.

This clonotype came up a few times. The V call is TRBV7-9, the J call TRBJ2-3, with 9 bases that match TRBD2. With V trimmed by 6 bases and J by 4 bases, 8 bases remained unmatched. The CDR3 spans 15 residues. Germline V gene lookup returns CDR1 SEHNR and CDR2 FQNEAQ (reference sequence). CDR3 nucleotides: TGTGCCAGCAGGGAGCGGGGGGCCAACCCAGATACGCAGTATTTT. It yields the protein CASRERGANPDTQYF.

V usage is TRBV12-3 or TRBV12-4 and J usage is TRBJ2-5; no reliable D call. This CDR3 comprises 14 residues. Trimming took 6 bases from V and 4 from J, leaving 15 bases between them. The chain's CDR3 is CASSHLGDRETQYF. In DNA form, the CDR3 reads TGTGCCAGCAGCCATCTAGGAGATCGAGAGACCCAGTACTTC.

This clonotype was seen ten or more times. The V call is TRBV7-2, the J call TRBJ2-3; D might be TRBD1 or TRBD2, each matching 5 bases. Trimming took 4 bases from V and 3 from J, leaving 14 bases between them. CDR3 length equals 15 residues. Germline CDR1 reads SGHTA; CDR2 reads FQGNSA. The CDR3 reads CASSSPRGRTDTQYF. For the CDR3, the DNA is TGTGCCAGCAGCTCCCCGAGGGGCCGGACAGATACGCAGTATTTT.

This clonotype came up a few times. The rearrangement uses TRBV20-1 and TRBJ2-2, with a possible D match to TRBD2 (6 bases). The V end was cut by 6 bases, the J end by 7 bases, with 15 bases between. This CDR3 is built from 13 residues. CDR1 is DFQATT, CDR2 SNEGSKA, per germline (reference sequence). The CDR3 DNA reads as TGCAGTGCCCGGGGGTCACGAGGCGGGGAGCTGTTTTTT. Its translation is CSARGSRGGELFF.